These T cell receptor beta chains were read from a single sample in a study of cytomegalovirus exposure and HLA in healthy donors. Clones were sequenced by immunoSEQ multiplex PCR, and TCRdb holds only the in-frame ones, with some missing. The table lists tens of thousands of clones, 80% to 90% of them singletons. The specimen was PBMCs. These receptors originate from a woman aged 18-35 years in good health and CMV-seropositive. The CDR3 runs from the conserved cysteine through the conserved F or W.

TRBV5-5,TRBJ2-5,CASSSSSPFAQETQYF
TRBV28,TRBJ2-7,CASIRSGLAVQFHEQYF
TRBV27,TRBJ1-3,CASAPGLSGNTIYF
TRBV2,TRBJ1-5,CASTSSGQVWGQPQHF
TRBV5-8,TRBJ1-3,CASSPGLGSGSGNTIYF
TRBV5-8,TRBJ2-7,CASSRTSYEQYF
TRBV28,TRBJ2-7,CASSLTSGAYEQYF
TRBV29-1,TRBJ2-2,CSVLLALTGELFF
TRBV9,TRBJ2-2,CASSGWSGDSRPNTGELFF
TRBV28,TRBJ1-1,CASRLIDRPREAFF
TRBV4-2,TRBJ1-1,CASSQAGYTEAFF
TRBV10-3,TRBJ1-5,CAIGKTGENEAQHF
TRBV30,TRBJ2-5,CAWSPKTGMETQYF
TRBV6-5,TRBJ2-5,CASSSGTEAQETQYF
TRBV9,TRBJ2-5,CASSVGQSETQYF
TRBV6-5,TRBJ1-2,CASSRDREHFYGYTF